The 26 T cell receptor beta chains presented below share a single source sample, sequenced in a study of T cell responses to AZD1222 COVID-19 vaccine. Method: immunoSEQ multiplex PCR; TCRdb's copy keeps in-frame clones and lacks some. The sample holds tens of thousands of clones; 80% to 90% are singletons and the top ten take around 15%. The material was peripheral blood, obtained on day 0 of AZD1222 vaccination. These receptors came from an adult in good health.

The chain recombines TRBV29-1 with TRBJ2-1; a weak D match, TRBD1 (6 bases). The germline CDR1 and CDR2 sequences are SQVTM and ANQGSEA. The CDR3 contains 14 residues. V was shortened by 4 bases and J by 2 bases, with 12 bases between the two germline ends. In DNA form, the CDR3 reads TGCAGCGTTGTTGGGACAACAACCTACAATGAGCAGTTCTTC. Protein: CSVVGTTTYNEQFF.

This rearrangement joins TRBV28 to TRBJ1-1; D call uncertain. CDR1 is MDHEN, CDR2 SYDVKM, per germline. The CDR3 spans 12 residues. V lost 5 bases and J 8 bases, leaving 12 bases between the germline ends. This CDR3 is CASSPPAGEAFF. CDR3 coding DNA: TGTGCCAGCAGTCCACCGGCGGGGGAAGCTTTCTTT.

This clone was detected once. The genes are TRBV6-2 or TRBV6-3 and TRBJ2-1, with 8 nucleotides matching TRBD2. CDR3 size: 17 residues. Germline CDR1 reads MNHEY; CDR2 reads SVGEGT. V shed 6 bases, J shed 5 bases, and the junction held 15 bases outside the gene matches. CDR3 sequence: CASRPTNRGRPNNEQFF. CDR3 nucleotides: TGTGCCAGCAGGCCTACCAATCGCGGGAGGCCTAACAATGAGCAGTTCTTC.

In nucleotides, the CDR3 is TGTGCCACCAGTGCAAGGGACTTGAGGAGCACTGAAGCTTTCTTT. Protein sequence: CATSARDLRSTEAFF. This rearrangement joins TRBV24-1 to TRBJ1-1; tentative D call: TRBD1 (5 bases). Germline lookup yields CDR1 KGHDR and CDR2 SFDVKD. Deletions cut 5 bases from V and 4 bases from J, with 16 bases between. This CDR3 is built from 15 residues.

The V call is TRBV9, the J call TRBJ2-2, with 9 bases matching TRBD2. Germline V gene lookup returns CDR1 SGDLS and CDR2 YYNGEE. With 4 bases clipped from V and 5 bases from J, the junction kept 9 bases outside the gene matches. This CDR3 has 16 residues. For the CDR3, the DNA is TGTGCCAGCAGCCCAGAGGCGGGAGGGAGGACCGGGGAGCTGTTTTTT. Translation: CASSPEAGGRTGELFF.

V gene TRBV27 combines with J gene TRBJ1-5; weak D call: TRBD1 (5 bases). V was shortened by 4 bases and J by 0 bases, with 13 bases between the two germline ends. Germline CDR1 and CDR2: MNHEY and SMNVEV (reference sequence). The CDR3 loop spans 16 amino acids. For the CDR3, the DNA is TGTGCCAGCAGTTCCTCCGGTAGGGGTAGCAATCAGCCCCAGCATTTT. Translated, it gives CASSSSGRGSNQPQHF.

The chain links TRBV6-6 to TRBJ2-7; 12 positions agree with TRBD2. This CDR3 has 15 amino acids. Germline loops: CDR1 MNHNY, CDR2 SVGAGI (reference sequence). V dropped 7 bases and J dropped 3; count of bases not matched to a gene: 7. The CDR3 DNA reads TGTGCCAGCACGGACCTAGCGGGAGGGATCTACGAGCAGTACTTC. Its translation: CASTDLAGGIYEQYF.

The chain uses TRBV7-2 and TRBJ1-1; a possible D gene is TRBD1 (5 bases). Germline-derived CDR1 and CDR2 are SGHTA and FQGNSA. V lost 5 bases to trimming and J lost 4 bases, with 14 bases between them. The CDR3 has 14 amino acids. The CDR3 coding sequence is TGTGCCAGCAGCCCCCTTCTGGGGGGCACTGAAGCTTTCTTT. It encodes CASSPLLGGTEAFF.

CDR3 coding DNA: TGTGCCAGCGGTCGGAATGAAGCTTTCTTT. It specifies CASGRNEAFF. V is TRBV27 and J is TRBJ1-1; D remains ambiguous. CDR3 length equals 10 residues. Trimming took off 8 bases at V and 7 bases at J, with 8 bases between the two ends. CDR1 and CDR2 from the germline V gene are MNHEY and SMNVEV (reference sequence).

The chain joins TRBV5-6 to TRBJ2-1; 9 nucleotides line up with TRBD1. With 3 bases clipped from V and 0 bases from J, the junction kept 7 bases outside the gene matches. This CDR3 contains 17 residues. CDR1 SGHDT and CDR2 YYEEEE come from the germline V gene. The CDR3 region is CASSYPPTGGSYNEQFF. CDR3 sequence (DNA): TGTGCCAGCAGCTACCCACCGACAGGGGGCTCCTACAATGAGCAGTTCTTC.

The gene calls are TRBV10-3 and TRBJ2-3; 14 bases match TRBD2. CDR3 size: 17 residues. Trimming at V came to 6 bases and at J to 0 bases, leaving 5 bases not matched to a gene. CDR1 is ENHRY and CDR2 is SYGVKD in the germline V gene. This CDR3 reads CAISGLAGGSSTDTQYF. CDR3 in DNA: TGTGCCATCAGCGGACTAGCGGGAGGATCTAGCACAGATACGCAGTATTTT.

The rearrangement uses TRBV19 and TRBJ2-2; D unclear. Deletions cut 5 bases from V and 6 bases from J, with 10 bases between. The germline V gene encodes CDR1 LNHDA and CDR2 SQIVND (reference sequence). The CDR3 contains 13 residues. The CDR3 DNA follows: TGTGCCAGTAGTGCCACCGGACCCGGGGAGCTGTTTTTT. Residues: CASSATGPGELFF. Full variable domain (rest looked up from reference TRBV19 and TRBJ2-2): DGGITQSPKYLFRKEGQNVTLSCEQNLNHDAMYWYRQDPGQGLRLIYYSQIVNDFQKGDIAEGYSVSREKKESFPLTVTSAQKNPTAFYLCASSATGPGELFFGEGSRLTVL.

The chain links TRBV30 to TRBJ2-6; D possibly corresponds to TRBD2 (6 bases). CDR1 is GTSNPN and CDR2 is SVGIG in the germline V gene (reference sequence). The V gene lost 5 bases and the J gene lost 0 bases, with 11 bases spanning the gap. CDR3 size: 15 residues. The CDR3 region has the DNA TGTGCCTGGTGGGCCGGGAGCTCTGGGGCCAACGTCCTGACTTTC. Encoded protein: CAWWAGSSGANVLTF.

V usage is TRBV19 and J usage is TRBJ2-7; 7 bases are a match to TRBD2. The CDR3 spans 15 residues. Germline loops: CDR1 LNHDA, CDR2 SQIVND (reference sequence). The V and J ends lost 3 bases and 2 bases, in that order; junction bases with no gene match: 7. The CDR3 loop is CASSIVAGPTYEQYF. CDR3 coding DNA: TGTGCCAGTAGTATCGTAGCGGGTCCCACCTACGAGCAGTACTTC.

This chain connects TRBV6-5 to TRBJ1-2, with 10 positions matching TRBD1. CDR1 is MNHEY and CDR2 is SVGAGI in the germline V gene. CDR3 size: 14 residues. V shed 5 bases and J 4 bases; nucleotides not matched to a gene: 4. CDR3: CASSPGDRGYGYTF. The CDR3, as DNA: TGTGCCAGCAGTCCCGGGGACAGGGGCTATGGCTACACCTTC.

The J gene is TRBJ2-6, the V gene TRBV30; D is perhaps TRBD1 (6 bases). Between the trimmed V and J ends, which lost 2 bases and 0 bases, there was a span of 11 bases. This CDR3 region has 16 residues. From germline, CDR1 is GTSNPN and CDR2 SVGIG (reference sequence). DNA for the CDR3: TGTGCCTGGAGTATGACAGGTTTCTCTGGGGCCAACGTCCTGACTTTC. Protein product: CAWSMTGFSGANVLTF.

The chain joins TRBV30 to TRBJ1-2; 9 positions agree with TRBD1. V dropped 3 bases and J dropped 3; count of bases not matched to a gene: 8. CDR3 length: 15 residues. CDR1 and CDR2 (germline): GTSNPN, SVGIG (reference sequence). CDR3 nucleotides: TGTGCCTGGAGCCCGGGGGGACAGGGCGACTATGGCTACACCTTC. Its translation is CAWSPGGQGDYGYTF.

The gene calls are TRBV18 and TRBJ1-2; D unresolved. Germline CDR1 is KGHSH and CDR2 is LQKENI. This CDR3 has 14 residues. Between the trimmed V and J ends, which lost 0 bases and 4 bases, there was a span of 9 bases. The CDR3 here is CASSPPDLLYGYTF. CDR3 nucleotide sequence: TGTGCCAGCTCACCACCGGATTTACTCTATGGCTACACCTTC. Variable domain in full (rest from reference TRBV18 and TRBJ1-2): NAGVMQNPRHLVRRRGQEARLRCSPMKGHSHVYWYRQLPEEGLKFMVYLQKENIIDESGMPKERFSAEFPKEGPSILRIQQVVRGDSAAYFCASSPPDLLYGYTFGSGTRLTVV.

This clone showed up just a few times. The gene calls are TRBV15 and TRBJ1-5; D call uncertain. CDR3 size: 15 residues. V was shortened by 0 bases and J by 3 bases, with 9 bases between the two germline ends. CDR1 is LNHNV and CDR2 is YYDKDF in the germline V gene (reference sequence). The CDR3 loop is CATSRDLGNNQPQHF. The CDR3 DNA sequence: TGTGCCACCAGCAGAGATCTGGGAAACAATCAGCCCCAGCATTTT.

This chain links TRBV6-5 with TRBJ1-5; 10 bases are shared with TRBD1. Germline values: CDR1 MNHEY, CDR2 SVGAGI. The CDR3 is 14 residues long. V was pared by 6 bases and J by 4 bases, with 3 bases of the junction left unmatched. The CDR3 DNA reads TGTGCCAGCAGAAAGGGACAGGGGAATCAGCCCCAGCATTTT. This sequence encodes CASRKGQGNQPQHF.

The chain is built from TRBV12-3 or TRBV12-4 and TRBJ1-1, with 12 bases lining up with TRBD1. V shed 3 bases, J shed 12 bases, and the junction held 5 bases outside the gene matches. This CDR3 has 13 amino acids. DNA for the CDR3: TGTGCCAGCAGTTTTACCGGGACAGGGGGCTCTTTCTTT. It specifies CASSFTGTGGSFF.

This clone was seen a single time. The rearrangement links TRBV19 to TRBJ1-5; D possibly corresponds to TRBD1 (5 bases). V lost 3 bases to trimming and J lost 4 bases, with 10 bases between them. CDR1 is LNHDA and CDR2 is SQIVND in the germline V gene (reference sequence). The CDR3 consists of 14 residues. The CDR3 region has the DNA TGTGCCAGTAGTATCGGCAGGGAGAATCAGCCCCAGCATTTT. The encoded protein is CASSIGRENQPQHF.

The chain employs TRBV11-3 and TRBJ2-7; maybe TRBD1 (6 bases). There are 12 residues in the CDR3. Per germline, CDR1 SGHNT and CDR2 YENEEA. The V and J ends lost 2 bases and 4 bases respectively, with 6 bases between them. The CDR3 DNA reads as TGTGCCAGCAGCTTAACAGGGTACGAGCAGTACTTC. Translation: CASSLTGYEQYF.

This clone has a single count. V and J are TRBV19 and TRBJ1-1; D remains unclear. The ends were cut back, 2 bases at V and 1 base at J, with 11 bases in the middle. CDR1 LNHDA and CDR2 SQIVND come from the germline V gene (reference sequence). The CDR3 runs to 15 residues. DNA for the CDR3: TGTGCCAGTAGTATAATACAGCAGACGAACACTGAAGCTTTCTTT. The encoded protein is CASSIIQQTNTEAFF.

This clone was detected only once. The chain uses TRBV9 and TRBJ2-7; 12 nucleotides align to TRBD2. The CDR3 is 16 amino acids. Germline CDR1 and CDR2: SGDLS and YYNGEE. J gave up 2 bases and V 2 bases, and 5 bases lay outside the gene matches. This chain's CDR3 is CASSVRGLAGPYEQYF. The CDR3 DNA follows: TGTGCCAGCAGCGTCCGTGGACTAGCGGGACCCTACGAGCAGTACTTC.

The chain employs TRBV5-1 and TRBJ2-7; 10 bases line up with TRBD1. The CDR3 has 15 amino acids. Looked up from germline, CDR1 is SGHRS and CDR2 is YFSETQ. J was trimmed by 3 bases and V by 4 bases; bases with no gene match: 7. DNA of the CDR3: TGCGCCAGCAGCCCGGACAGGGGGTCCTTCTACGAGCAGTACTTC. Its protein is CASSPDRGSFYEQYF. The full variable domain, its missing parts supplied by reference TRBV5-1 and TRBJ2-7, is KAGVTQTPRYLIKTRGQQVTLSCSPISGHRSVSWYQQTPGQGLQFLFEYFSETQRNKGNFPGRFSGRQFSNSRSEMNVSTLELGDSALYLCASSPDRGSFYEQYFGPGTRLTVT.